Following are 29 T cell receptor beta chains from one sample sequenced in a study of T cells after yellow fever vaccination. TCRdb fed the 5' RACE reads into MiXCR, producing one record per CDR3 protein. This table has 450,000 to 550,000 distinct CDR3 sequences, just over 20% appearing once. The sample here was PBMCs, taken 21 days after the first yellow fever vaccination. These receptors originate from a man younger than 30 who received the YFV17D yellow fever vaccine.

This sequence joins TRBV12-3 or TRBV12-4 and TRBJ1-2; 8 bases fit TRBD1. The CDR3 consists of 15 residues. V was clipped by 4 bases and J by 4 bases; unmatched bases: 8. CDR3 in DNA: TGTGCCAGCAGTTCCCTAGGACAGGGCTTCTATGGCTACACCTTC. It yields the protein CASSSLGQGFYGYTF.

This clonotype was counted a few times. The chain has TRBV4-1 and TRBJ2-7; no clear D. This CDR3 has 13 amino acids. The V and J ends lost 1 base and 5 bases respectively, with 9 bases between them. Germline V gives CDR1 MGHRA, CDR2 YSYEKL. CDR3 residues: CASSQALRDEQYF. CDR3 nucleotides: TGCGCCAGCAGCCAAGCTCTTAGGGACGAGCAGTACTTC.

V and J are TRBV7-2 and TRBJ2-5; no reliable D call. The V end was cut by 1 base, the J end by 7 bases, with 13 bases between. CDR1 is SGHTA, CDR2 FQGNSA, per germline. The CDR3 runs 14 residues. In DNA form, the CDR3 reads TGTGCCAGCAGCTTAGTTGTCCTCCGGAGGACCCAGTACTTC. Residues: CASSLVVLRRTQYF.

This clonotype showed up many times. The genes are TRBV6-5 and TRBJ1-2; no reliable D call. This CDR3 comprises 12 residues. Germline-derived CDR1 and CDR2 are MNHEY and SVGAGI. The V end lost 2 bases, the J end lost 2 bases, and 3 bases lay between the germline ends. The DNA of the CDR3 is TGTGCCAGCAGTTACGACAACTATGGCTACACCTTC. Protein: CASSYDNYGYTF.

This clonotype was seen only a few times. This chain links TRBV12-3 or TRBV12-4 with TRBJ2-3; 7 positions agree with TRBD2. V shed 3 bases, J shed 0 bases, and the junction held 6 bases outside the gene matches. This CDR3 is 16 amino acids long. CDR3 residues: CASSLYGRGSTDTQYF. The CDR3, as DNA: TGTGCCAGCAGTTTGTATGGGCGGGGGAGCACAGATACGCAGTATTTT.

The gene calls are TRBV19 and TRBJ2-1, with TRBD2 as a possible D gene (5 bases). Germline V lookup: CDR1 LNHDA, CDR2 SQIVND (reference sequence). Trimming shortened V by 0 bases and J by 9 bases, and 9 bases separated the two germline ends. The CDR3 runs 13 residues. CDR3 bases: TGTGCCAGTAGTATAGAAGGCGGAGGTGAGCAGTTCTTC. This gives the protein CASSIEGGGEQFF.

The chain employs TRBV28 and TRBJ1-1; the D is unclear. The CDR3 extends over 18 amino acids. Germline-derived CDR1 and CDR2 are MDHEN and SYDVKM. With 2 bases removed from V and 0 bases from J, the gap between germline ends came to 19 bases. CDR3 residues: CASSLTAPRSYLNTEAFF. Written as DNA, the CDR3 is TGTGCCAGCAGTTTAACGGCTCCCCGGTCCTACCTGAACACTGAAGCTTTCTTT.

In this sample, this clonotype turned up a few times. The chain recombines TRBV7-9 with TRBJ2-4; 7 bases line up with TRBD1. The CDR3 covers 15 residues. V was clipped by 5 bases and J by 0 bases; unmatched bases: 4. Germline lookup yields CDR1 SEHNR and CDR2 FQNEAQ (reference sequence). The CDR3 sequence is CASSRDRIAKNIQYF. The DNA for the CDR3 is TGTGCCAGCAGCCGGGACAGAATAGCCAAAAACATTCAGTACTTC.

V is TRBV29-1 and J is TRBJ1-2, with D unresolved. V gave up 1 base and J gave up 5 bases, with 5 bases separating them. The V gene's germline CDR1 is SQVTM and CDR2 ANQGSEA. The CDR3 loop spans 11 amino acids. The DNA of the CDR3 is TGCAGCGTTGAAGCTGCGTATGGCTACACCTTC. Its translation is CSVEAAYGYTF.

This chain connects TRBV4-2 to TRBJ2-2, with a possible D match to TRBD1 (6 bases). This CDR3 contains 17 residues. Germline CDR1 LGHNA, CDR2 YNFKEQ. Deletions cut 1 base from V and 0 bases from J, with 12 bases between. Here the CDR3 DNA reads TGTGCCAGCAGCCAAGTTACCGGGACAACGAACACCGGGGAGCTGTTTTTT. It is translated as CASSQVTGTTNTGELFF.

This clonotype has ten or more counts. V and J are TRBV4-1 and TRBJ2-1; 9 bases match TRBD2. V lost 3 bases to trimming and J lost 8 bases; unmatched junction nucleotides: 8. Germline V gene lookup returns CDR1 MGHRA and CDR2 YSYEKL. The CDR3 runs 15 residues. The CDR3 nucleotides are TGCGCCAGCAGCCAGGGGGGGTCTAGCGGGGATGAGCAGTTCTTC. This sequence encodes CASSQGGSSGDEQFF.

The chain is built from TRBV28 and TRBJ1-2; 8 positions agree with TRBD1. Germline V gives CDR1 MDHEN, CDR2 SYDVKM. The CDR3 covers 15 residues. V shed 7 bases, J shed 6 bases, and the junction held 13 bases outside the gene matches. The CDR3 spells CASTFRRQGFNGYTF. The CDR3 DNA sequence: TGTGCCAGCACCTTCCGGCGACAGGGGTTCAATGGCTACACCTTC.

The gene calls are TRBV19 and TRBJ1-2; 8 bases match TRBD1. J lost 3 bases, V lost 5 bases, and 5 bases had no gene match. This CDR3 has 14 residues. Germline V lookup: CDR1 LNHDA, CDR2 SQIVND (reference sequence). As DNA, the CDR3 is TGTGCCAGTAGTGGGACAGGACGGGACTATGGCTACACCTTC. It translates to CASSGTGRDYGYTF.

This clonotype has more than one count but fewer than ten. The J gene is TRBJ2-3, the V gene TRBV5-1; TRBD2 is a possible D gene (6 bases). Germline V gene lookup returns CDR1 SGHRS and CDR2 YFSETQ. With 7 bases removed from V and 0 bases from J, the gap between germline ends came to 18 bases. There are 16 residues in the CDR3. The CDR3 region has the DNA TGCGCCAGCTCCCGGAGGGGCGGGACCAGCACAGATACGCAGTATTTT. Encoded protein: CASSRRGGTSTDTQYF.

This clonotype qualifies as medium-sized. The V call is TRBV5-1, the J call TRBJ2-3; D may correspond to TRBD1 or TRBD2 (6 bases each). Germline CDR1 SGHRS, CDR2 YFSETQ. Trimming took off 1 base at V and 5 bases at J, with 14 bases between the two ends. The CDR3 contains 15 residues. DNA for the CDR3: TGCGCCAGCAGCTTGATGGGGGGCCGGGGAGATACGCAGTATTTT. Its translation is CASSLMGGRGDTQYF.

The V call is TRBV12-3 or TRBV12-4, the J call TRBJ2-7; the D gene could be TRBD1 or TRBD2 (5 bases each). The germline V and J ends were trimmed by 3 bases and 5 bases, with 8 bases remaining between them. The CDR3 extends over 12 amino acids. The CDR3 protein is CASSLGVNEQYF. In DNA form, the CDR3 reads TGTGCCAGCAGTTTGGGGGTTAACGAGCAGTACTTC.

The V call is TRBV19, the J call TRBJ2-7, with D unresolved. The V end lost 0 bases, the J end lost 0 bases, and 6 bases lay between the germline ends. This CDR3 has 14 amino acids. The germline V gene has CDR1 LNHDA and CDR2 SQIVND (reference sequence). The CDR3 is CASSIEALSYEQYF. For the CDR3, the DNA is TGTGCCAGTAGTATAGAGGCACTCTCCTACGAGCAGTACTTC. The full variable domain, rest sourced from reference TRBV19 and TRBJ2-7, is DGGITQSPKYLFRKEGQNVTLSCEQNLNHDAMYWYRQDPGQGLRLIYYSQIVNDFQKGDIAEGYSVSREKKESFPLTVTSAQKNPTAFYLCASSIEALSYEQYFGPGTRLTVT.

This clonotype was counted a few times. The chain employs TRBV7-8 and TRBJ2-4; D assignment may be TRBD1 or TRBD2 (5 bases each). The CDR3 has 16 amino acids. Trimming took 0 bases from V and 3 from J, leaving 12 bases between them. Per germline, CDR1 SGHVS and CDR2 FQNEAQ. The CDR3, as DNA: TGTGCCAGCAGCTTAGCTGGGGGTGGCGGCAAAAACATTCAGTACTTC. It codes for CASSLAGGGGKNIQYF.

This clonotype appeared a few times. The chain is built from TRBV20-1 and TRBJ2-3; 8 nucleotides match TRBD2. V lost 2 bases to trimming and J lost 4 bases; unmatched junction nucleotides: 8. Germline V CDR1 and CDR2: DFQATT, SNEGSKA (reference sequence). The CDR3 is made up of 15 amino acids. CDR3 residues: CSARWASGYSDTQYF. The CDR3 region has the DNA TGCAGTGCTAGATGGGCTAGCGGGTATTCAGATACGCAGTATTTT.

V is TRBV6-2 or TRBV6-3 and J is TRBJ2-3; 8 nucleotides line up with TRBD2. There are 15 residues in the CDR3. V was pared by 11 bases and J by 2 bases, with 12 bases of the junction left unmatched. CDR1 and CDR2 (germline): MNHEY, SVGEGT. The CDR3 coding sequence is TGTGCCGGGGGGTACAAGCGGGAGACCACAGATACGCAGTATTTT. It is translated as CAGGYKRETTDTQYF.

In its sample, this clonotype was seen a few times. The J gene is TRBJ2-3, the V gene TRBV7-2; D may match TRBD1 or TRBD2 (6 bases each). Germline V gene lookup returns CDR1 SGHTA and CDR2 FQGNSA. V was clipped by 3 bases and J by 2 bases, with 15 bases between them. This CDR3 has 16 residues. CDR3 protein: CASSFRGPGATDTQYF. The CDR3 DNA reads TGTGCCAGCAGCTTCCGGGGGCCTGGGGCCACAGATACGCAGTATTTT.

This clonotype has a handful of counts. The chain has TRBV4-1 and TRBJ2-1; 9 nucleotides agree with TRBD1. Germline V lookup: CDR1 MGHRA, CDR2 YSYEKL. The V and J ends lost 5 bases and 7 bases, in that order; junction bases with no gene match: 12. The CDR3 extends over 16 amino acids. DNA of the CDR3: TGCGCCAGCAGCTTCTTCCCGGGACAGGGTAGGAATGAGCAGTTCTTC. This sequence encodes CASSFFPGQGRNEQFF.

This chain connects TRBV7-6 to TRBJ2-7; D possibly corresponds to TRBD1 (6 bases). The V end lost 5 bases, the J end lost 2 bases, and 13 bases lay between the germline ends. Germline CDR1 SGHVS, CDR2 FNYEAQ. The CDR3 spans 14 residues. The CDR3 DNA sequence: TGTGCCAGCAGCCTCGGGACACCTACCTACGAGCAGTACTTC. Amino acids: CASSLGTPTYEQYF.

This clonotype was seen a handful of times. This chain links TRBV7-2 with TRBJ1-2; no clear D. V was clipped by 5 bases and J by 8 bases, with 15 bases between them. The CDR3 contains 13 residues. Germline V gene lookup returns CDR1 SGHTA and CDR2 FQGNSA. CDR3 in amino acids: CASSPSAPEGYTF. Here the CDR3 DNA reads TGTGCCAGCAGCCCCTCGGCCCCGGAGGGCTACACCTTC.

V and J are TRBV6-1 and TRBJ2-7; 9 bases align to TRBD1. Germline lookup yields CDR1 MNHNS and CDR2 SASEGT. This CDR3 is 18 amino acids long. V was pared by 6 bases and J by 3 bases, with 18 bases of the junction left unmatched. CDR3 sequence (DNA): TGTGCCAGCAGACTTGCCCGCCCCGGCGGGACAGGGCGCTACGAGCAGTACTTC. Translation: CASRLARPGGTGRYEQYF.

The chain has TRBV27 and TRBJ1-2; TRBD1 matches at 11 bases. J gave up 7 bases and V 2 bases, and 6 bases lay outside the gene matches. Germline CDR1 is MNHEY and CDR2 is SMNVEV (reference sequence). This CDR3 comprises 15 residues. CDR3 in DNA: TGTGCCAGCAGTTTAAGGACAGGGGGCGCGGGTGGCTACACCTTC. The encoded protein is CASSLRTGGAGGYTF.

Written as DNA, the CDR3 is TGCAGCGCTTCGGGGGACAGGGGGACTGAAGCTTTCTTT. Encoded protein: CSASGDRGTEAFF. V usage is TRBV29-1 and J usage is TRBJ1-1; TRBD1 matches at 11 bases. CDR3 size: 13 residues. Germline lookup yields CDR1 SQVTM and CDR2 ANQGSEA. With 7 bases clipped from V and 5 bases from J, the junction kept 6 bases outside the gene matches.

This chain's CDR3 is CASSFTVHNTGELFF. The CDR3 DNA sequence: TGTGCCAGCAGCTTTACCGTTCATAACACCGGGGAGCTGTTTTTT. The rearrangement joins TRBV7-8 to TRBJ2-2; D is uncertain. This CDR3 is 15 amino acids long. V lost 3 bases to trimming and J lost 2 bases, with 10 bases between them. Germline V lookup: CDR1 SGHVS, CDR2 FQNEAQ.

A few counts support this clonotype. Here the CDR3 reads CSASARRGPQHF. As DNA, the CDR3 is TGCAGTGCTAGTGCCCGACGGGGTCCCCAGCATTTT. The chain uses TRBV20-1 and TRBJ1-5, with no clear D. The V gene's germline CDR1 is DFQATT and CDR2 SNEGSKA (reference sequence). The CDR3 consists of 12 residues. Trimming removed 3 bases at V and 10 bases at J, with 13 bases between.